This TCR beta chain was sequenced in a study of human T cells and chemical hapten exposure. In the study overall: Investigators sensitized about 2 cm by about 2 cm of upper inner arm skin with 2% DPC. TCR yields per sample varied, mainly owing to small pooled library volume differences.

Germline V gene data show CDR1 as DFQATT and CDR2 as SNEGSKA (reference sequence). The CDR3 length is 14 residues. V was pared by 6 bases and J by 0 bases, with 12 bases between. This sample's time point: patch test 2, 6 weeks after DPC sensitization. Noted treatment: therapeutic diphenylcyclopropenone sensitization with weekly scalp DPC. The authors' total RNA extraction used unfractionated whole blood. Study results and caveats: Controls formed significantly fewer large CDR3 similarity clusters than expanded TCRs did.

In its sample, this clonotype was seen many times. Its target is unknown. Original analysis: Samples contained a median of roughly 96,000 TCRs, with a range of roughly 20,000 to 700,000. Each CDR3 protein is one row after TCRdb ran MiXCR on the RACE reads. These V and J calls are TCRdb output, not the study's own analysis. The data hold about 42,000 distinct CDR3 sequences, with approximately 9.5% observed a single time. The sample consisted of whole blood, taken in connection with sensitization to the hapten diphenylcyclopropenone (DPC). This sequence originates from a woman aged 30 to 39 with alopecia areata. Some clones in this sample may be carry-over from other donors' samples. The chain uses TRBV20-1 and TRBJ1-3; weak D call: TRBD1 (5 bases). DNA for the CDR3: TGCAGTGCCCAAGGGGCAGTCTCTGGAAACACCATATATTTT. Its protein product is CSAQGAVSGNTIYF.